This paragraph covers one T cell receptor beta chain sequence. Its cognate antigen has yet to be identified. No clone much larger than this one lies a single base away; base qualities are absent. The sample belongs to a study of blood T cell repertoires in COVID-19 (dated by TCRdb to the early 2020s). In terms of the full investigation: Samples from collaborators originated in the United States, Italy and Spain and spanned both the acute and convalescent phases of COVID-19. The repertoires were released in a freely available public database intended as a resource for research on the immune response to SARS-CoV-2. Subjects who had been exposed to COVID-19, were actively infected with it, or had recovered from it provided the deeply sampled blood TCRbeta repertoires that made up the dataset. A de-identified subject ID, COVID-19 status, age in years and sex were almost always included in the sample metadata. The samples were drawn from two sources: the first 160 participants of the ongoing ImmuneRACE study, and 1,000 to 1,500 subjects contributed by 6 global collaborators. Where available, HLA class I and class II types were taken from metadata supplied by the sample provider and were not determined by assay-based typing. The material from the prospective study consisted of cDNA or gDNA derived from T cells, B-cell-depleted T cells, or PBMCs.

What the research found in general, with its limitations: Clinical and demographic metadata were provided uncurated, with the amount varying by source and participant.

One collaborating source in Seattle enrolled patients while the patients were actively infected and followed the patients over time throughout the course of disease. The collaborating institutions used their own protocols to collect whole blood in K2EDTA tubes. For TCRbeta analysis, collaborators shipped samples as frozen whole blood, isolated PBMCs, or DNA extracted from either of those sample types. The immunoSEQ Assay, a bias-controlled multiplex PCR, was used to amplify TCRbeta CDR3 regions from genomic DNA. From the authors' description of their analysis: The number of nucleated cells in each sample was estimated from the amplification of reference gene primers within the assay. To quantify the absolute abundance of each unique TCRbeta CDR3 rearrangement, sequence reads were collapsed and filtered. For each sample, productive Simpson clonality was calculated as the square root of Simpson's diversity index across productive rearrangements. As stored in TCRdb, this immuneACCESS dataset retains in-frame rearrangements with V and J assigned. A fraction of the clones does not appear; measured against another copy, unresolved V genes explain less than half of the discrepancy, and the remainder lacks a known reason. The DNA gave D and trimming, while V, J and clone size come from that table. For this sample there are about 220,000 clones; around four fifths appear just once. 4.5% to 5.5% of the sample comes from the top ten.

The sequencing input was peripheral blood. The sequence was obtained from a woman between 65 and 79 years old with COVID-19, enrolled during active disease.

The nucleotide sequence reads TGTGCCAGCAGCCCCGGGACAGGGAGTCTGAGAGCTTTCTTT. It codes for CASSPGTGSLRAFF. This receptor chain uses TRBV3-1 (or the pseudogene TRBV3-2) and TRBJ1-1, with 9 bases aligning to TRBD1. Per the germline V gene (reference sequence), LGHDT is the CDR1 and YNNKEL is the CDR2. The CDR3 numbers 14 residues from cysteine through phenylalanine. Only CDR3 DNA remains: 42 bases, in frame from the first base. V trim: 4 bases; J trim: 10 bases; unmatched bases: 10.